Shown below are 6 T cell receptor beta chains from a single sample sequenced in a study of glioma-infiltrating T cells after dendritic cell vaccination. Sequencing was performed with immunoSEQ multiplex PCR; in TCRdb, only in-frame clones are kept and a portion is missing. The sample contains 480 or so clones, around 86% of which appear only once. Sequences were derived from tumor tissue, sampled before dendritic cell vaccination. The receptors originated from a human donor with glioblastoma.

This chain joins TRBV30 and TRBJ1-5; maybe TRBD1 (5 bases). This CDR3 region has 12 residues. The germline V gene encodes CDR1 GTSNPN and CDR2 SVGIG (reference sequence). V was shortened by 5 bases and J by 12 bases, with 17 bases between the two germline ends. CDR3: CAWGSIGAGQHF. The CDR3, as DNA: TGTGCCTGGGGGTCCATAGGGGCTGGCCAGCATTTT.

This chain connects TRBV5-1 to TRBJ2-7; 9 bases fit TRBD1. Germline CDR1 is SGHRS and CDR2 is YFSETQ. The length of the CDR3 is 17 residues. V gave up 0 bases and J gave up 4 bases; unmatched junction bases: 11. The CDR3 sequence: CASSLAGGTGNIYEQYF. The CDR3 nucleotides read TGCGCCAGCAGCTTGGCCGGGGGGACAGGGAATATTTACGAGCAGTACTTC.

A few counts support this clone. This chain joins TRBV7-8 and TRBJ2-7; D is perhaps TRBD1 (6 bases). CDR3 length: 15 amino acids. The V end was cut by 8 bases, the J end by 1 base, with 18 bases between. Germline V gives CDR1 SGHVS, CDR2 FQNEAQ. The CDR3 sequence is CASRTYGTNSYEQYF. CDR3 nucleotides: TGTGCCAGCCGAACCTACGGGACAAATTCCTACGAGCAGTACTTC.

The chain couples TRBV5-6 to TRBJ2-1; 9 bases align to TRBD1. The CDR3 runs 17 residues. Germline trimming cut 0 bases from V and 3 bases from J; bases unmatched to any gene: 7. Germline assignment: CDR1 SGHDT and CDR2 YYEEEE. CDR3 nucleotides: TGTGCCAGCAGCTTGGGCCTCCGGGACAGGGACTACAATGAGCAGTTCTTC. As protein: CASSLGLRDRDYNEQFF.

In DNA form, the CDR3 reads TGTGCCAGCAGCCAACAGGGGGAAAAACTGTTTTTT. Translation gives CASSQQGEKLFF. The rearrangement links TRBV7-6 to TRBJ1-4; TRBD1 aligns across 7 bases. The CDR3 spans 12 residues. V shed 5 bases and J 8 bases; nucleotides not matched to a gene: 2. Germline V gene data show CDR1 as SGHVS and CDR2 as FNYEAQ.

V gene TRBV9 combines with J gene TRBJ2-2; the match to TRBD2 covers 7 bases. Germline loops: CDR1 SGDLS, CDR2 YYNGEE. The CDR3 has 15 residues. Germline trimming cut 3 bases from V and 1 base from J; bases unmatched to any gene: 3. The CDR3: CASSAWGGNTGELFF. The CDR3 region has the DNA TGTGCCAGCAGCGCTTGGGGGGGGAACACCGGGGAGCTGTTTTTT.